This TCR beta chain was sequenced for a study of T cells expressing NK-cell markers. Overall study: Each TCR beta repertoire originated in sorted T cells that were CD3+CD56+NKG2C+, CD3+CD56+NKG2C- or CD3+CD56-NKG2C+.

5'RACE template switching with UMIs generated TCR beta cDNA. TCRdb re-called the 5' RACE reads; one entry per CDR3 protein, DNA not given. The listing records hundreds of thousands of distinct CDR3 sequences. The CDR3 loop spans 15 amino acids. Germline V gene sequence: CDR1 SEHNR, CDR2 FQNEAQ (reference sequence). General study results and limits: 1.0-7.0% of CD8+ T cells in 6 or 7 donors belonged to dominant NKG2C+ clonotypes. The CD3+CD56-NKG2C+ fraction of several donors was likewise dominated by these clonotypes.

A remark on this clonotype: What it binds is not known.

The genes are TRBV7-9 and TRBJ2-5; TCRdb's assignment of TRBD2 cannot be checked, as there is no DNA. The clonotype comes from a man aged 18 to 69 in good health. Material for sequencing was blood T cells: a sorted CD56 or NKG2C T cell subset, CD4+ or CD8+ T cells, or bulk PBMC T cells (not recorded which). The CDR3 spells CASSVEAGPGETQYF. The whole variable domain, filled in from reference TRBV7-9 and TRBJ2-5, reads DTGVSQNPRHKITKRGQNVTFRCDPISEHNRLYWYRQTLGQGPEFLTYFQNEAQLEKSRLLSDRFSAERPKGSFSTLEIQRTEQGDSAMYLCASSVEAGPGETQYFGPGTRLLVL.